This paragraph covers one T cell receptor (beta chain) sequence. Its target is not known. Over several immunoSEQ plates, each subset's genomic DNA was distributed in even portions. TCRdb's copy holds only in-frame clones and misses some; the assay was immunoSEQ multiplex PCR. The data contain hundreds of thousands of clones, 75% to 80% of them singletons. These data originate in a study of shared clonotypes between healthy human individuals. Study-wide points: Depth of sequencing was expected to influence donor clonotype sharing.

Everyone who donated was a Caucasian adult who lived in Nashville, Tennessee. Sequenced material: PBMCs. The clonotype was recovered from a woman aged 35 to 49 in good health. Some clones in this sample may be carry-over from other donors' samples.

CDR3 protein: CASSYGQNYGYTF. Written as DNA, the CDR3 is TGTGCCAGCTCCTACGGACAGAACTATGGCTACACCTTC. The chain is built from TRBV28 and TRBJ1-2; D is possibly TRBD1 (6 bases). Germline V lookup: CDR1 MDHEN, CDR2 SYDVKM. Trimming left V 8 bases short and J 2 bases short, with 12 bases between. The CDR3 runs to 13 residues.